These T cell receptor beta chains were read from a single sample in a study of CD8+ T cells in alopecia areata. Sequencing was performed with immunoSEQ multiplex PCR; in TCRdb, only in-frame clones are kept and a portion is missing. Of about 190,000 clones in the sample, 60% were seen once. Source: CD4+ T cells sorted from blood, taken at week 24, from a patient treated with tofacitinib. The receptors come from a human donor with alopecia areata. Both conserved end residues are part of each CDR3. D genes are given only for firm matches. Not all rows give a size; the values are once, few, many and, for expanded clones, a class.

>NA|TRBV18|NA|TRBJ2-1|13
TGTGCCAGCTCACTAAATTCTGGCAATGAGCAGTTCTTC
CASSLNSGNEQFF
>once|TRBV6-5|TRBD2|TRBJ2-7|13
TGTGCCAGCAGAGCTAGCGGGGTGCGGGAGCAGTACTTC
CASRASGVREQYF
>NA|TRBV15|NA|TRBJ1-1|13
TGTGCCACCAGCAGTGGCATGAACACTGAAGCTTTCTTT
CATSSGMNTEAFF
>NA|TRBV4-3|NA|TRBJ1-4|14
TGCGCCAGCAGCCAAGGGCAGGGGAATGAAAAACTGTTTTTT
CASSQGQGNEKLFF
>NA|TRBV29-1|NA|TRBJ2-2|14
TGCAGCGTTGGGGGTGGACAGAACACCGGGGAGCTGTTTTTT
CSVGGGQNTGELFF
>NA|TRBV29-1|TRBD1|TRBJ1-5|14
TGCAGCGTTGGGTGGGGACAGGGGAATCAGCCCCAGCATTTT
CSVGWGQGNQPQHF
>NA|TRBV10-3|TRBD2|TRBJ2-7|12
TGTGCCATCAATAGCGGGGAGGGTGAGCAGTACTTC
CAINSGEGEQYF
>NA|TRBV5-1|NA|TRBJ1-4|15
TGCGCCAGCAGCGAAATGACAGGATATAATGAAAAACTGTTTTTT
CASSEMTGYNEKLFF
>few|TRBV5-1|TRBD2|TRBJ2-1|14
TGCGCCAGCAGCTTGGGCGGGGGAACAAATGAGCAGTTCTTC
CASSLGGGTNEQFF
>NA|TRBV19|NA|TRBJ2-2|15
TGTGCCCGGGTGCTGGGGGGGGCCCGAACCGGGGAGCTGTTTTTT
CARVLGGARTGELFF
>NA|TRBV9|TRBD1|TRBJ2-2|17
TGTGCCAGCAGCGTAGGAGGGACAGGGGGCTACACCGGGGAGCTGTTTTTT
CASSVGGTGGYTGELFF
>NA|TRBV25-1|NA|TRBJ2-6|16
TGTGCCAGCAGTAAAGCAGGTATCTCTGGGGCCAACGTCCCGACTTTC
CASSKAGISGANVPTF
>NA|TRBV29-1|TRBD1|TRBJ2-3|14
TGCAGCGTTGGGGGGCAGGGGGTCACAGATACGCAGTATTTT
CSVGGQGVTDTQYF
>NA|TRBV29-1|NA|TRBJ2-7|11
TGCAGCGTTGAATTAGGACCCGAGCAGTACTTC
CSVELGPEQYF
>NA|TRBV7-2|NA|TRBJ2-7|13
TGTGCCAGCAGCTTAGGGGGAAAATACGAGCAGTACTTC
CASSLGGKYEQYF
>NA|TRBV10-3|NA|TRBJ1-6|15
TGTGCCATCAGTGCCGGCCGGGGGGTCAATTCACCCCTCCACTTT
CAISAGRGVNSPLHF
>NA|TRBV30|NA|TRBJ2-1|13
TGTGCCTGGAGTGTACCGGGAGAGGATGAGCAGTTCTTC
CAWSVPGEDEQFF
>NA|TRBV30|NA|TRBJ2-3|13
TGTGCCTGGAGTGCTGTGGGGAAAGATACGCAGTATTTT
CAWSAVGKDTQYF
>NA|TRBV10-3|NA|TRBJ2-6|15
TGTGCCATCAGCAGCCAGGGTACTGGGGCCAACGTCCTGACTTTC
CAISSQGTGANVLTF
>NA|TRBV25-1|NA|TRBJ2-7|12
TGTGCCAGCAGTGAATATGAGGGCGGTTGGGACTTC
CASSEYEGGWDF
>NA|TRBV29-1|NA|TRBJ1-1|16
TGCAGCGTTGGATGGGACACCACGATCGTTAACACTGAAGCTTTCTTT
CSVGWDTTIVNTEAFF
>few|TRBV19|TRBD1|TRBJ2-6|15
TGTGCCAGTAGCGACAGGGTGGAGAGGGCCAACGTCCTGACTTTC
CASSDRVERANVLTF
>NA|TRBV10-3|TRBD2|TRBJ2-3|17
TGTGCCATCAGTGAGTCGAAGTTAGCGGGGATACCAGATACGCAGTATTTT
CAISESKLAGIPDTQYF
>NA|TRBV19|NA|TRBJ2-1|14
TGTGCCAGTGGTGTTACTAGTATTTACAATGAGCAGTTCTTC
CASGVTSIYNEQFF
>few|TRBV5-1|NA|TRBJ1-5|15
TGCGCCAGCAGCTTGGACGGCGTGGGCAATCAGCCCCAGCATTTT
CASSLDGVGNQPQHF
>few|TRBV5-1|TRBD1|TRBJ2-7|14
TGCGCCAGCAGCCCGAAACAGGGGGTTGGCGAGCAGTACTTC
CASSPKQGVGEQYF